One sample yielded the 26 T cell receptor beta chains listed below, sequenced in a study of metastatic and nonmetastatic thyroid tumors. The entire patient cohort was treatment-naive prior to thyroid surgery. TCRdb reprocessed the PCR reads using MiXCR. The sample includes over 2,000 clones, approximately 38% of them seen just once. The sample comprised adjacent normal tissue. The receptor set was obtained from a female donor with papillary thyroid cancer or a benign thyroid nodule (not recorded which). Some clones in this sample may be carry-over from other donors' samples.

The chain uses TRBV11-1 and TRBJ2-3, with TRBD2 matching 8 bases. This CDR3 is built from 15 residues. The V gene end was trimmed by 3 bases and the J gene end by 2 bases; junction bases not matched to a gene: 4. The germline CDR1 and CDR2 sequences are SGHAT and FQDESV (reference sequence). The CDR3 protein is CASSLSGRDTDTQYF. The CDR3 DNA reads as TGTGCCAGCAGCTTGAGCGGGAGAGACACAGATACGCAGTATTTT.

The chain joins TRBV7-8 to TRBJ1-5; possible D gene TRBD1, 6 bases. CDR3 length: 15 residues. Germline CDR1 is SGHVS and CDR2 is FQNEAQ. Between the trimmed V and J ends, which lost 4 bases and 6 bases, there was a span of 16 bases. The CDR3 loop reads CASSSTGQWSQPQHF. In DNA, the CDR3 is TGTGCCAGCAGCTCCACAGGACAGTGGAGTCAGCCCCAGCATTTT.

The chain links TRBV12-3 or TRBV12-4 to TRBJ2-5; D gene unclear. V was trimmed by 8 bases and J by 4 bases, leaving 8 bases between them. CDR3 length: 11 amino acids. CDR3 residues: CASGLTETQYF. CDR3 bases: TGTGCCAGCGGATTAACAGAGACCCAGTACTTC.

In this sample, this clone turned up a few times. This chain uses TRBV28 with TRBJ1-3; D is unclear. This CDR3 is 16 amino acids long. The germline CDR1 and CDR2 sequences are MDHEN and SYDVKM. V lost 4 bases and J lost 0, with 13 bases in between. The CDR3 DNA reads TGTGCCAGCAGTTCCTATGACCTGAGCTCTGGAAACACCATATATTTT. It is translated as CASSSYDLSSGNTIYF.

This clone came up once. This chain connects TRBV5-1 to TRBJ2-7; 7 bases align to TRBD2. Germline V CDR1 and CDR2: SGHRS, YFSETQ. This CDR3 region has 15 residues. Trimming cost V 0 bases and J 2 bases; bases outside gene matches: 5. In nucleotides, the CDR3 is TGCGCCAGCAGCTTGGCAGGGACTACGACCTACGAGCAGTACTTC. Protein sequence: CASSLAGTTTYEQYF.

This chain uses TRBV9 with TRBJ1-3, with 9 nucleotides matching TRBD1. CDR3 length: 14 amino acids. Trimming took 4 bases from V and 9 from J; bases not matched to a gene: 8. Germline V lookup: CDR1 SGDLS, CDR2 YYNGEE. The CDR3 DNA reads as TGTGCCAGCAGCTTCCGGGACAGGGAGGGCACCATATATTTT. Its translation is CASSFRDREGTIYF.

The table lists this clone with a few counts. The rearrangement links TRBV6-9 to TRBJ1-4; no definite D call. Germline loops: CDR1 MNHGY, CDR2 SVAAGI. The V gene lost 3 bases and the J gene lost 8 bases, with 4 bases spanning the gap. The CDR3 length is 11 residues. The CDR3 region has the DNA TGTGCCAGCAGTTACTCGGAAAAACTGTTTTTT. Translation: CASSYSEKLFF.

DNA of the CDR3: TGCAGTGCTAGAGGTCCCCCCGTAGAGCGGGGAGCCTTAGAGAATACGCAGTATTTT. Its translation: CSARGPPVERGALENTQYF. The genes are TRBV20-1 and TRBJ2-3, with 7 bases matching TRBD2. The CDR3 contains 19 residues. Trimming removed 1 base from V and 7 bases from J; junction bases left unmatched: 23. Germline loops: CDR1 DFQATT, CDR2 SNEGSKA (reference sequence).

The chain couples TRBV4-1 to TRBJ1-3; unclear D gene. Germline loops: CDR1 MGHRA, CDR2 YSYEKL. V lost 4 bases, J lost 0 bases, and 13 bases lay in between. The CDR3 contains 16 residues. The DNA for the CDR3 is TGCGCCAGCAGCCGGAAGGACGGAGTCTCTGGAAACACCATATATTTT. Protein: CASSRKDGVSGNTIYF.

V is TRBV12-3 or TRBV12-4 and J is TRBJ1-1, with 9 bases matching TRBD1. V was pared by 7 bases and J by 3 bases, with 9 bases of the junction left unmatched. CDR3 size: 15 residues. CDR3 loop: CASNQGQGMDTEAFF. The CDR3 coding sequence is TGTGCCAGCAACCAGGGACAGGGCATGGACACTGAAGCTTTCTTT.

This clone was detected ten times or more. This rearrangement joins TRBV19 to TRBJ1-2; tentatively, D is TRBD1 (5 bases). The germline CDR1 and CDR2 sequences are LNHDA and SQIVND (reference sequence). V lost 1 base, J lost 2 bases, and 8 bases lay in between. The CDR3 totals 14 residues. In DNA, the CDR3 is TGTGCCAGTAGTATAGGGGGCGGAAACTATGGCTACACCTTC. This translates into CASSIGGGNYGYTF.

Details on this clone: Additional DNA sequences in this sample encode the identical CDR3. The gene calls are TRBV20-1 and TRBJ1-4; tentative D call: TRBD1 (5 bases). Germline V CDR1 and CDR2: DFQATT, SNEGSKA (reference sequence). The CDR3 is 15 residues long. V lost 0 bases, J lost 8 bases, and 16 bases lay in between. In DNA, the CDR3 is TGCAGTGCTAGAGAGTCCCAGGACATCGGAGAAAAACTGTTTTTT. It is translated as CSARESQDIGEKLFF.

This clone was picked up a small number of times. CDR3 bases: TGTGCCAGTAGTCCAGGGAGCTCTGGAAACACCATATATTTT. Translation gives CASSPGSSGNTIYF. The chain employs TRBV19 and TRBJ1-3; maybe TRBD1 (5 bases). There are 14 residues in the CDR3. CDR1 and CDR2 (germline): LNHDA, SQIVND (reference sequence). V was pared by 5 bases and J by 0 bases, with 8 bases between.

This clone has more than one count but fewer than ten. The genes are TRBV2 and TRBJ2-1; the D gene is possibly TRBD1 (6 bases). Looked up from germline, CDR1 is SNHLY and CDR2 is FYNNEI. The CDR3 loop spans 12 amino acids. V lost 11 bases to trimming and J lost 5 bases, with 13 bases between them. CDR3 coding DNA: TGTGCCGGCTGGGACATCAACAATGAGCAGTTCTTC. Its translation: CAGWDINNEQFF.

The V and J genes are TRBV20-1 and TRBJ2-7; 11 nucleotides line up with TRBD1. Germline values: CDR1 DFQATT, CDR2 SNEGSKA (reference sequence). The junction had 8 bases not matched to a gene; V was cut back by 3 bases and J by 4 bases. CDR3 size: 15 residues. The CDR3 region has the DNA TGCAGTGCTAGGAGGGACAGGGGGAATTTATACGAGCAGTACTTC. Protein product: CSARRDRGNLYEQYF.

In its sample, this clone was seen a few times. The chain has TRBV20-1 and TRBJ2-7, with D possibly called TRBD1 or TRBD2 (6 bases each). The CDR3 runs 17 residues. Trimming removed 6 bases at V and 3 bases at J, with 27 bases between. In germline, CDR1 is DFQATT, CDR2 SNEGSKA (reference sequence). The CDR3 DNA reads TGCAGTGCCCGAGGGGGGACAAGGACATCCGAGGGCTACGAGCAGTACTTC. The encoded protein is CSARGGTRTSEGYEQYF.

This rearrangement joins TRBV2 to TRBJ2-3; perhaps D is TRBD1 or TRBD2 (5 bases each). The germline V and J ends were trimmed by 8 bases and 2 bases, with 17 bases remaining between them. Germline V gene sequence: CDR1 SNHLY, CDR2 FYNNEI. The CDR3 contains 15 residues. CDR3 DNA sequence: TGTGCCAGCGGGACGGACGGCCCGGTCACAGATACGCAGTATTTT. This translates into CASGTDGPVTDTQYF.

In its sample, this clone was seen many times. J is TRBJ1-3 and V is TRBV7-6; D unresolved. The V and J ends lost 1 base and 2 bases respectively, with 9 bases between them. Germline V CDR1 and CDR2: SGHVS, FNYEAQ. This CDR3 has 15 residues. This chain's CDR3 is CASSLVTPPGNTIYF. In DNA form, the CDR3 reads TGTGCCAGCAGCTTAGTCACGCCGCCTGGAAACACCATATATTTT.

The CDR3 reads CSAGRTGTGGLNTEAFF. DNA of the CDR3: TGCAGTGCTGGACGAACCGGGACAGGGGGCTTGAACACTGAAGCTTTCTTT. J is TRBJ1-1 and V is TRBV20-1; 12 nucleotides align to TRBD1. Germline values: CDR1 DFQATT, CDR2 SNEGSKA (reference sequence). There are 17 residues in the CDR3. Unmatched junction bases numbered 10, after V lost 5 bases and J lost 0 bases.

This clone has just a few counts. The V call is TRBV12-3 or TRBV12-4, the J call TRBJ2-7; D gene unclear. Trimming shortened V by 0 bases and J by 1 base, and 10 bases separated the two germline ends. The CDR3 is 15 residues long. CDR3 in DNA: TGTGCCAGCAGTTTAGCCGGACGGGTGTCCTACGAGCAGTACTTC. It encodes CASSLAGRVSYEQYF.

This clone was seen more than once but under ten times. This chain connects TRBV12-5 to TRBJ1-3; unclear D gene. Germline V CDR1 and CDR2: LGHNT, FRNRAP. With 6 bases removed from V and 0 bases from J, the gap between germline ends came to 6 bases. CDR3 size: 13 residues. The CDR3 region has the DNA TGTGCTAGTGGGAGGGACTCTGGAAACACCATATATTTT. This sequence encodes CASGRDSGNTIYF.

V and J are TRBV6-5 and TRBJ2-3; 8 bases line up with TRBD2. V lost 6 bases, J lost 2 bases, and 13 bases stayed unmatched. The CDR3 loop spans 17 amino acids. In germline, CDR1 is MNHEY, CDR2 SVGAGI. The CDR3 protein is CASRRKLAALLTDTQYF. The CDR3 DNA reads as TGTGCCAGCAGACGAAAACTAGCGGCCCTACTCACAGATACGCAGTATTTT.

A few counts support this clone. The rearrangement uses TRBV27 and TRBJ2-7; D possibly corresponds to TRBD1 (6 bases). V gave up 2 bases and J gave up 2 bases, with 7 bases separating them. The germline CDR1 and CDR2 sequences are MNHEY and SMNVEV (reference sequence). This CDR3 has 13 residues. Here the CDR3 reads CASSLGQTYEQYF. In DNA, the CDR3 is TGTGCCAGCAGTTTAGGACAGACCTACGAGCAGTACTTC.

V is TRBV4-1 and J is TRBJ1-1; D perhaps matches TRBD1 (5 bases). Germline values: CDR1 MGHRA, CDR2 YSYEKL. The CDR3 has 18 amino acids. V shed 0 bases and J shed 0 bases, with 17 bases lying between them. This chain's CDR3 is CASSQERAVAGVNTEAFF. The CDR3 bases are TGCGCCAGCAGCCAAGAACGGGCTGTTGCGGGGGTGAACACTGAAGCTTTCTTT.

The chain recombines TRBV12-3 or TRBV12-4 with TRBJ1-1; D is undetermined. This CDR3 region has 14 residues. The V and J ends lost 5 bases and 4 bases respectively, with 14 bases between them. CDR3 loop: CASSALSTLTEAFF. CDR3 bases: TGTGCCAGCAGTGCCCTTTCTACGCTCACTGAAGCTTTCTTT.

The rearrangement uses TRBV5-1 and TRBJ1-3; D gene unclear. The V end lost 0 bases, the J end lost 0 bases, and 7 bases lay between the germline ends. There are 15 residues in the CDR3. CDR1 and CDR2 from the germline V gene are SGHRS and YFSETQ. The CDR3 nucleotides read TGCGCCAGCAGCTTGGGGCTTCCCTCTGGAAACACCATATATTTT. This translates into CASSLGLPSGNTIYF.